The 24 T cell receptor beta chains in this list originate from one sample, sequenced in a study of T-cell reconstitution after alpha-beta-depleted transplantation in children. TCRbeta library preparation incorporated unique molecular identifiers. TCRdb reprocessed the PCR reads via MiXCR and lists one record per CDR3 protein. Counted here are 200,000 to 300,000 distinct CDR3 sequences, around 8% occurring once; the ten biggest clones make up 5% to 8%. Sequences were derived from PBMCs, mostly from graft donor cells, sampled 180 days after TCRalphabeta/CD19-depleted stem cell transplant. The receptors shown here come from a male patient under 18 who had a stem cell transplant for acute lymphoblastic leukemia, so the T cells may come from the graft donor.

This clonotype was seen repeatedly, ten times or more. This sequence joins TRBV4-1 and TRBJ2-2, with D hard to call. V lost 0 bases, J lost 6 bases, and 11 bases lay in between. CDR1 is MGHRA, CDR2 YSYEKL, per germline. The CDR3 has 15 amino acids. The CDR3 region has the DNA TGCGCCAGCAGCCAAGACTGGATATTTCCCGGGGAGCTGTTTTTT. It yields the protein CASSQDWIFPGELFF.

This clonotype was picked up many times. The chain recombines TRBV20-1 with TRBJ1-2; D is possibly TRBD1 (5 bases). Germline assignment: CDR1 DFQATT and CDR2 SNEGSKA (reference sequence). The CDR3 is 13 residues long. The germline V and J ends were trimmed by 5 bases and 5 bases, with 15 bases remaining between them. For the CDR3, the DNA is TGCAGTGCTGGAGGAGGGACCGGGTATGGCTACACCTTC. This gives the protein CSAGGGTGYGYTF.

This clonotype has ten or more counts. V and J are TRBV4-2 and TRBJ2-7; 11 bases line up with TRBD1. Looked up from germline, CDR1 is LGHNA and CDR2 is YNFKEQ. V was pared by 1 base and J by 3 bases, with 2 bases of the junction left unmatched. This CDR3 has 15 amino acids. CDR3 sequence (DNA): TGTGCCAGCAGCCAAGGGGGACAGGGGGTCTACGAGCAGTACTTC. The encoded protein is CASSQGGQGVYEQYF.

A word on this clonotype: A much larger clone differs from this one at a single base, so this may be a read error. This CDR3 is missing its conserved last phenylalanine or tryptophan, likely due to a read error. The V and J genes are TRBV9 and TRBJ1-1; possibly TRBD1 for D (5 bases). The CDR3 contains 14 residues. The V and J ends lost 5 bases and 1 base respectively, with 12 bases between them. CDR1 is SGDLS and CDR2 is YYNGEE in the germline V gene. Written as DNA, the CDR3 is TGTGCCAGCAGTTCTGAGGGGTGGAACACTGAAGCTTTCCTT. Its protein is CASSSEGWNTEAFL.

This clonotype has a handful of counts. The chain couples TRBV11-3 to TRBJ2-2; TRBD1 is a possible D gene (6 bases). Germline V CDR1 and CDR2: SGHNT, YENEEA. Trimming shortened V by 5 bases and J by 1 base, and 14 bases separated the two germline ends. This CDR3 is 16 amino acids long. The CDR3 DNA sequence: TGTGCCAGCAGCCCCGGGACAAAGAAGAACACCGGGGAGCTGTTTTTT. It translates to CASSPGTKKNTGELFF.

V gene TRBV25-1 combines with J gene TRBJ1-4; the D gene is possibly TRBD1 (5 bases). The CDR3 sequence is 15 residues long. Per germline, CDR1 MGHDK and CDR2 SYGVNS. V was clipped by 3 bases and J by 8 bases, with 16 bases between them. The CDR3 protein is CASSDSGRVREKLFF. CDR3 bases: TGTGCCAGCAGTGATTCCGGCAGGGTCCGAGAAAAACTGTTTTTT.

This clonotype was recorded once. The chain links TRBV9 to TRBJ2-3; D is perhaps TRBD2 (6 bases). The CDR3 has 15 residues. Trimming cost V 4 bases and J 0 bases, with 12 bases left between them. Germline CDR1 is SGDLS and CDR2 is YYNGEE. DNA for the CDR3: TGTGCCAGCAGCCCCTCGCGGGGAAGCACAGATACGCAGTATTTT. This translates into CASSPSRGSTDTQYF.

This clonotype was detected ten times or more. The chain links TRBV7-2 to TRBJ2-7; 12 bases line up with TRBD1. The CDR3 has 14 amino acids. Germline V gene sequence: CDR1 SGHTA, CDR2 FQGNSA. V lost 5 bases to trimming and J lost 6 bases; unmatched junction nucleotides: 5. In nucleotides, the CDR3 is TGTGCCAGCAGCCGGGACAGGGGGCCAGGCGAGCAGTACTTC. It codes for CASSRDRGPGEQYF.

There are many counts of this clonotype. V and J are TRBV12-3 or TRBV12-4 and TRBJ2-3, with D unresolved. V lost 5 bases, J lost 6 bases, and 9 bases lay in between. The CDR3 contains 12 residues. Here the CDR3 DNA reads TGTGCCAGCAGTGCACTTTTCGATACGCAGTATTTT. Encoded protein: CASSALFDTQYF.

The chain links TRBV19 to TRBJ2-3; D is undetermined. Germline CDR1 reads LNHDA; CDR2 reads SQIVND (reference sequence). The length of the CDR3 is 14 residues. V was shortened by 3 bases and J by 2 bases, with 9 bases between the two germline ends. The CDR3 here is CASSISSSTDTQYF. In DNA, the CDR3 is TGTGCCAGTAGTATTTCGTCTTCCACAGATACGCAGTATTTT.

This clonotype was found many times. V and J are TRBV20-1 and TRBJ1-1; D might be TRBD1 (5 bases). Trimming shortened V by 5 bases and J by 4 bases, and 20 bases separated the two germline ends. The CDR3 spans 15 residues. From germline, CDR1 is DFQATT and CDR2 SNEGSKA (reference sequence). For the CDR3, the DNA is TGCAGTGCTTCCAAGGACGGTGGAGGGGTCACTGAAGCTTTCTTT. This translates into CSASKDGGGVTEAFF.

This clonotype was recorded a few times. The chain has TRBV20-1 and TRBJ2-3, with 8 bases matching TRBD2. V dropped 3 bases and J dropped 0; count of bases not matched to a gene: 20. Germline CDR1 DFQATT, CDR2 SNEGSKA (reference sequence). This CDR3 comprises 20 residues. In nucleotides, the CDR3 is TGCAGTGCTAGTACCCCAACCCCTCCCTCTCCTAGCGGGAGCACAGATACGCAGTATTTT. This sequence encodes CSASTPTPPSPSGSTDTQYF.

This clonotype was counted ten times or more. The CDR3 is CASAIQSSYEQYF. CDR3 in DNA: TGTGCCAGCGCTATCCAGTCCTCCTACGAGCAGTACTTC. This rearrangement joins TRBV27 to TRBJ2-7; D remains unclear. The V end lost 8 bases, the J end lost 0 bases, and 11 bases lay between the germline ends. Germline CDR1 and CDR2: MNHEY and SMNVEV (reference sequence). The CDR3 has 13 residues.

This clonotype came up many times. The V call is TRBV3-1, the J call TRBJ2-5; a weak D match, TRBD2 (7 bases). V lost 0 bases, J lost 5 bases, and 16 bases lay in between. The germline V gene encodes CDR1 LGHDT and CDR2 YNNKEL (reference sequence). The CDR3 extends over 16 amino acids. The CDR3, as DNA: TGTGCCAGCAGCCAAGATTTGGAGGGGGGGCGCGAGACCCAGTACTTC. It specifies CASSQDLEGGRETQYF.

This clonotype showed up many times. This chain joins TRBV5-4 and TRBJ1-2; weak D call: TRBD1 (5 bases). Germline CDR1 SGHNT, CDR2 YYREEE (reference sequence). The CDR3 length is 17 residues. V was shortened by 4 bases and J by 4 bases, with 23 bases between the two germline ends. CDR3 sequence reads: CASSLREGLILFYGYTF. CDR3 nucleotides: TGTGCCAGCAGCCTGAGGGAGGGACTAATCCTTTTCTATGGCTACACCTTC.

This clonotype was detected many times. The V call is TRBV5-1, the J call TRBJ1-2, with TRBD1 matching over 9 bases. The CDR3 contains 14 residues. Germline V gene lookup returns CDR1 SGHRS and CDR2 YFSETQ. Germline trimming cut 4 bases from V and 6 bases from J; bases unmatched to any gene: 7. CDR3 protein: CASSVIQGADGYTF. The CDR3, as DNA: TGCGCCAGCAGCGTGATACAGGGGGCGGATGGCTACACCTTC.

As for this clonotype: The junction differs from germline at one of its ends, possibly a read error. The chain couples TRBV20-1 to TRBJ2-1; 11 bases match TRBD2. CDR1 DFQATT and CDR2 SNEGSKA come from the germline V gene (reference sequence). The CDR3 consists of 17 residues. CDR3 residues: CCARPPVISGGANEHFF. CDR3 nucleotide sequence: TGCTGCGCTAGGCCCCCCGTAATTAGCGGGGGGGCTAATGAGCATTTCTTC.

This clonotype was seen many times. V and J are TRBV5-1 and TRBJ2-4; 10 bases are a match to TRBD1. The trim removed 2 bases at V and 1 base at J, leaving 6 bases unmatched. CDR3 length: 17 amino acids. The V gene's germline CDR1 is SGHRS and CDR2 YFSETQ. The CDR3, as DNA: TGCGCCAGCAGCTTATACGCGGGACAGGGGGCCAAAAACATTCAGTACTTC. This gives the protein CASSLYAGQGAKNIQYF.

This clonotype appeared a few times. This rearrangement joins TRBV5-1 to TRBJ2-1; 9 bases fit TRBD1. Germline lookup yields CDR1 SGHRS and CDR2 YFSETQ. This CDR3 comprises 17 residues. V was clipped by 4 bases and J by 0 bases; unmatched bases: 8. The CDR3 is CASSRARGQGSYNEQFF. DNA for the CDR3: TGCGCCAGCAGCCGCGCTCGGGGACAGGGCTCCTACAATGAGCAGTTCTTC. Using reference TRBV5-1 and TRBJ2-1 for the parts outside the CDR3, the full variable domain is KAGVTQTPRYLIKTRGQQVTLSCSPISGHRSVSWYQQTPGQGLQFLFEYFSETQRNKGNFPGRFSGRQFSNSRSEMNVSTLELGDSALYLCASSRARGQGSYNEQFFGPGTRLTVL.

This clonotype was recorded at least ten times. The DNA for the CDR3 is TGTGCCGTGCCCGGGACAGGCCCCGAAGGCTACACCTTC. This gives the protein CAVPGTGPEGYTF. The chain combines TRBV10-3 with TRBJ1-2, with 8 nucleotides matching TRBD1. CDR1 is ENHRY and CDR2 is SYGVKD in the germline V gene. Losses at the gene ends were 11 bases for V and 8 bases for J; bases not matched to a gene: 13. The length of the CDR3 is 13 residues.

In its sample, this clonotype was seen many times. The rearrangement joins TRBV5-1 to TRBJ2-3; 9 bases are shared with TRBD2. Germline V gene data show CDR1 as SGHRS and CDR2 as YFSETQ. The CDR3 runs to 14 residues. The ends lost 1 base at V and 9 bases at J; junction bases unmatched: 6. The CDR3 is CASSLNPGTSTQYF. The CDR3 coding sequence is TGCGCCAGCAGCTTGAACCCCGGGACTAGCACGCAGTATTTT.

This CDR3 reads CASSIYRDGFDNEQFF. In DNA form, the CDR3 reads TGTGCCAGTAGTATATATAGGGACGGGTTTGACAATGAGCAGTTCTTC. This chain uses TRBV19 with TRBJ2-1; D may match TRBD1 or TRBD2 (5 bases each). Deletions cut 2 bases from V and 5 bases from J, with 16 bases between. The germline gives CDR1 LNHDA, CDR2 SQIVND (reference sequence). This CDR3 is built from 16 residues.

This clonotype showed up many times. The CDR3 nucleotides are TGCAGTGCTAGTGCTTTGGGGGCTGGGAATCAGCCCCAGCATTTT. It codes for CSASALGAGNQPQHF. The chain carries TRBV20-1 and TRBJ1-5; perhaps TRBD1 as D (6 bases). Germline V CDR1 and CDR2: DFQATT, SNEGSKA (reference sequence). This CDR3 is 15 amino acids long. V was trimmed by 3 bases and J by 4 bases, leaving 16 bases between them.

This clonotype was found many times. The V call is TRBV7-8, the J call TRBJ1-1; TRBD1 aligns across 8 bases. The CDR3 is made up of 15 amino acids. Germline V gives CDR1 SGHVS, CDR2 FQNEAQ. V trimming: 5 bases; J trimming: 6 bases; junction bases outside the gene matches: 11. In nucleotides, the CDR3 is TGTGCCAGCAGCCCTTGGTGGACAGGGCACTCTGAAGCTTTCTTT. This gives the protein CASSPWWTGHSEAFF.